One sample yielded the 8 T cell receptor beta chains listed below, sequenced in a study of human T cells and chemical hapten exposure. Time point described: pre-sensitization, week 0. Treatment of the sample: therapeutic diphenylcyclopropenone sensitization with weekly scalp DPC. TCRdb redid the calling of the RACE reads with MiXCR, one entry per CDR3 protein. The data contain 300,000 to 400,000 distinct CDR3 sequences, 5.1% of them seen just once; the ten biggest clones take up just over 2.5%. Material: whole blood, obtained in connection with sensitization to the hapten diphenylcyclopropenone (DPC). These receptors all stem from a woman in her 50s with alopecia areata. Some clones in this sample may be carry-over from other donors' samples.

Ten or more counts support this clonotype. The gene calls are TRBV13 and TRBJ2-5, with D unclear. The CDR3 runs 12 residues. Germline loops: CDR1 PRHDT, CDR2 FYEKMQ (reference sequence). The V end was cut by 0 bases, the J end by 7 bases, with 6 bases between. CDR3: CASSLGLATQYF. The CDR3 DNA reads as TGTGCCAGCAGCTTAGGGTTGGCGACCCAGTACTTC.

The chain combines TRBV2 with TRBJ2-5; 8 bases match TRBD2. J lost 0 bases, V lost 6 bases, and 9 bases had no gene match. The CDR3 length is 16 residues. Looked up from germline, CDR1 is SNHLY and CDR2 is FYNNEI. The CDR3 coding sequence is TGTGCCAGCAGAGAAATCCGACTAGCGAACCAAGAGACCCAGTACTTC. This sequence encodes CASREIRLANQETQYF.

This clonotype was found a few times. The chain uses TRBV11-3 and TRBJ2-3, with no clear D. Trimming took 5 bases from V and 4 from J, leaving 16 bases between them. The CDR3 consists of 15 residues. CDR1 and CDR2 from the germline V gene are SGHNT and YENEEA. This chain's CDR3 is CASSPSQTGADTQYF. The CDR3 DNA is TGTGCCAGCAGCCCGAGCCAGACGGGCGCAGATACGCAGTATTTT.

The chain links TRBV6-5 to TRBJ1-5; the D is unclear. The CDR3 contains 12 residues. The germline V gene has CDR1 MNHEY and CDR2 SVGAGI. Deletions cut 8 bases from V and 7 bases from J, with 12 bases between. The CDR3 is CASWSGSQPQHF. CDR3 bases: TGTGCCAGCTGGTCGGGTAGCCAGCCCCAGCATTTT.

This clonotype was seen repeatedly, ten times or more. This chain uses TRBV29-1 with TRBJ2-7, with 9 bases that match TRBD2. Unmatched junction bases numbered 13, after V lost 4 bases and J lost 6 bases. This CDR3 has 15 residues. CDR1 and CDR2 from the germline V gene are SQVTM and ANQGSEA. In DNA, the CDR3 is TGCAGCGTTGGGGGGCCAAGCGGGAGGCCATTCGAGCAGTACTTC. Its protein is CSVGGPSGRPFEQYF.

V and J are TRBV6-6 and TRBJ1-5, with TRBD1 identical over 12 bases. Germline values: CDR1 MNHNY, CDR2 SVGAGI (reference sequence). The CDR3 loop spans 16 amino acids. J was trimmed by 6 bases and V by 2 bases; bases with no gene match: 5. Here the CDR3 reads CASSYGTGGEVQPQHF. The CDR3 DNA is TGTGCCAGCAGTTACGGGACAGGGGGCGAGGTTCAGCCCCAGCATTTT.

The chain employs TRBV12-3 or TRBV12-4 and TRBJ1-5, with a possible D match to TRBD1 (6 bases). Trimming left V 7 bases short and J 4 bases short, with 17 bases between. CDR3 length equals 15 residues. The CDR3 spells CASNGGGLGNQPQHF. DNA of the CDR3: TGTGCCAGCAACGGGGGGGGGCTGGGGAATCAGCCCCAGCATTTT.

This clonotype turned up a few times. The gene calls are TRBV4-3 and TRBJ1-1; maybe TRBD1 (5 bases). Per germline, CDR1 LGHNA and CDR2 YSLEER. With 4 bases removed from V and 9 bases from J, the gap between germline ends came to 9 bases. The CDR3 sequence is 11 residues long. The CDR3 DNA reads as TGCGCCAGCAGCCGGGGGAGGAAAGCTTTCTTT. This sequence encodes CASSRGRKAFF.